This T cell receptor beta chain was sequenced for a study of T cells in Graves' hyperthyroidism and ophthalmopathy. Study outcomes and limitations: Within blood appeared most thyroid clonotypes that had expanded above 0.001.

A Clinical Activity Score of at least 3, a NOSPECS grade of at least 4 and a duration under 3 months were recorded in the ophthalmopathy patients. Trimming took 3 bases from V and 2 from J, leaving 8 bases between them. The germline gives CDR1 GTSNPN, CDR2 SVGIG (reference sequence). This CDR3 has 12 amino acids. TCR beta CDR3 regions were amplified from RNA. Researchers ran a first-round RT-PCR on the TCR CDR3 using the HTBI primer set. In TCRdb, the multiplex PCR reads were re-called with MiXCR into one record per CDR3 protein. The data hold about 58,000 distinct CDR3 sequences, with less than 50% observed a single time. On this clonotype: Its antigen is still unknown. A single base separates this from a much larger clone, so it may be a read error.

The clonotype originates from a woman under 40 with Graves' ophthalmopathy. The sample consisted of blood. The chain employs TRBV30 and TRBJ2-7, with D unclear. CDR3 DNA sequence: TGTGCCTGGAGAACGCTTACCTACGAGCAGTACTTC. Encoded protein: CAWRTLTYEQYF.